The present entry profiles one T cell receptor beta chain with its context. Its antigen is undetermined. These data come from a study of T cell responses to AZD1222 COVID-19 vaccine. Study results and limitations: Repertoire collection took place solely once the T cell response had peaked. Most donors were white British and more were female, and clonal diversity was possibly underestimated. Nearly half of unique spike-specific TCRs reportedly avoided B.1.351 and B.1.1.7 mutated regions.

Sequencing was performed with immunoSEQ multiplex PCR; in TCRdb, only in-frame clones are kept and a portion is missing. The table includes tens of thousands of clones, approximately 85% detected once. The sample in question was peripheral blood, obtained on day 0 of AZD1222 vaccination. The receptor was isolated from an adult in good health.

CDR3 nucleotides: TGTGCCAGCAGTTGGGACAGGGAAGAGACCCAGTACTTC. This encodes CASSWDREETQYF. The gene calls are TRBV6-5 and TRBJ2-5; 9 bases match TRBD1. V lost 4 bases, J lost 3 bases, and 0 bases stayed unmatched. CDR1 and CDR2 from the germline V gene are MNHEY and SVGAGI. The CDR3 sequence is 13 residues long.